The clone carrying this T cell receptor beta chain has a handful of counts. This specimen belongs to a study of T-cell reconstitution after alpha-beta-depleted transplantation in children. The germline CDR1 and CDR2 sequences are SGHTA and FQGNSA. This CDR3 is 15 amino acids long. V lost 2 bases to trimming and J lost 2 bases; unmatched junction nucleotides: 4. Unique molecular identifiers featured in how the TCRbeta library was prepared. Using its own MiXCR run on the PCR reads, TCRdb lists one record per CDR3 protein. The sample holds 360,000 or so distinct CDR3 sequences, around 21% seen once. This specimen consisted of PBMCs from the stem cell graft donor, obtained from the stem cell graft. This rearrangement joins TRBV7-2 to TRBJ2-3; 7 bases are shared with TRBD2. This receptor was identified in a human donor who donated a stem cell graft to a child with acute myeloid leukemia. Written as DNA, the CDR3 is TGTGCCAGCAGCTTACTAGCGGACCCCACAGATACGCAGTATTTT. It codes for CASSLLADPTDTQYF.